This note documents a single T cell receptor beta chain sequence. Its antigen is unknown. The germline V gene has CDR1 SEHNR and CDR2 FQNEAQ (reference sequence). The CDR3 contains 12 residues. V shed 4 bases and J shed 5 bases, with 9 bases lying between them. These data come from a study of identical twins. TCRdb re-derived calls from the 5' RACE reads in MiXCR, one entry per CDR3 protein. The sample yields a few hundred thousand distinct CDR3 sequences, 24% seen once. Overall study findings and caveats: Reduced insertions were recorded for abundant cord blood beta clonotypes, with no such pattern in memory repertoires.

The sample was also linked to a second study, of T cells expressing NK-cell markers. That paper notes: Sorted CD3+CD56+NKG2C+, CD3+CD56+NKG2C- and CD3+CD56-NKG2C+ T cells provided the TCR beta repertoires. Several experiments added an anti-gamma-delta TCR antibody to sort only alpha-beta TCR T cells. HCMV specificity of the expanded NKG2C+ T cell clones was not established.

The sequenced material came from CD4+ T cells sorted from blood. The TCR originated in a woman under 30 in good health. The chain employs TRBV7-9 and TRBJ2-7; D call uncertain. CDR3 sequence reads: CASSSMVHEQYF. The CDR3 coding sequence is TGTGCCAGCAGCTCGATGGTCCACGAGCAGTACTTC.